This passage covers 18 T cell receptor beta chains from one sample sequenced in a study of T cells after yellow fever vaccination. From the 5' RACE reads, TCRdb called clonotypes with MiXCR, one entry per CDR3 protein. The data show fewer than 350,000 distinct CDR3 sequences, around 4% seen once. Sequencing was performed on PBMCs, taken on the day of the yellow fever booster vaccination. Receptors were obtained from a man younger than 35 who received the YFV17D yellow fever vaccine.

The rearrangement joins TRBV7-2 to TRBJ1-2; 9 positions match TRBD1. CDR1 is SGHTA, CDR2 FQGNSA, per germline. J lost 6 bases, V lost 5 bases, and 4 bases had no gene match. This CDR3 has 13 residues. The CDR3 sequence is CASSTRQGDGYTF. For the CDR3, the DNA is TGTGCCAGCAGCACCCGACAGGGGGATGGCTACACCTTC.

DNA for the CDR3: TGTGCCAGCTCACCAATTGGGACGAATGAGCAGTTCTTC. Translation: CASSPIGTNEQFF. The V and J genes are TRBV18 and TRBJ2-1; D possibly uses TRBD1 or TRBD2 (5 bases each). Between the trimmed V and J ends, which lost 2 bases and 7 bases, there was a span of 9 bases. The germline V gene has CDR1 KGHSH and CDR2 LQKENI. The CDR3 spans 13 residues.

The table lists this clonotype with many counts. The chain has TRBV20-1 and TRBJ2-1; TRBD2 is a possible D gene (7 bases). Trimming removed 4 bases from V and 7 bases from J, with 17 bases in between. The CDR3 consists of 14 residues. Looked up from germline, CDR1 is DFQATT and CDR2 is SNEGSKA (reference sequence). The CDR3 region has the DNA TGCAGTGCTACGACAGGAAGGGGGGGAAATGAGCAGTTCTTC. Translating it yields CSATTGRGGNEQFF.

The rearrangement uses TRBV11-2 and TRBJ2-3; TRBD2 might be the D (6 bases). Germline V gene lookup returns CDR1 SGHAT and CDR2 FQNNGV. Trimming stripped 1 base from V and 2 bases from J, with 13 bases between. This CDR3 has 16 residues. CDR3 residues: CASSLGTSRDTDTQYF. The DNA for the CDR3 is TGTGCCAGCAGCTTAGGCACTAGCCGAGACACAGATACGCAGTATTTT.

This clonotype was seen ten or more times. The chain links TRBV20-1 to TRBJ2-5; D not certain. The V end lost 6 bases, the J end lost 0 bases, and 14 bases lay between the germline ends. Looked up from germline, CDR1 is DFQATT and CDR2 is SNEGSKA (reference sequence). This CDR3 spans 14 amino acids. The CDR3 nucleotides read TGCAGTGCCCGCTACTCAGCAAACCAAGAGACCCAGTACTTC. It translates to CSARYSANQETQYF.

The V call is TRBV4-3, the J call TRBJ2-1; 7 nucleotides line up with TRBD2. V was pared by 5 bases and J by 4 bases, with 8 bases of the junction left unmatched. This CDR3 has 15 amino acids. Per the germline V gene, CDR1 is LGHNA and CDR2 is YSLEER. The CDR3 region is CASSSGGGGYNEQFF. The CDR3 bases are TGCGCCAGCAGCTCAGGCGGCGGGGGTTACAATGAGCAGTTCTTC.

This clonotype was counted ten times or more. This chain joins TRBV12-3 or TRBV12-4 and TRBJ2-7; no firm D call. V lost 2 bases to trimming and J lost 2 bases, with 7 bases between them. The CDR3 covers 13 residues. In nucleotides, the CDR3 is TGTGCCAGCAGTTTATCCGCACCCTACGAGCAGTACTTC. Protein product: CASSLSAPYEQYF.

This clonotype has only a few counts. The chain uses TRBV9 and TRBJ1-2; D remains ambiguous. CDR1 is SGDLS, CDR2 YYNGEE, per germline. This CDR3 comprises 14 residues. V lost 3 bases and J 1 base, leaving 10 bases between the germline ends. This chain's CDR3 is CASSDYQLNYGYTF. The CDR3 DNA follows: TGTGCCAGCAGCGACTATCAGCTTAACTATGGCTACACCTTC. The whole variable domain, remainder taken from reference TRBV9 and TRBJ1-2, is DSGVTQTPKHLITATGQRVTLRCSPRSGDLSVYWYQQSLDQGLQFLIQYYNGEERAKGNILERFSAQQFPDLHSELNLSSLELGDSALYFCASSDYQLNYGYTFGSGTRLTVV.

This clonotype was counted ten times or more. The junction does not match germline at one end; this may be a read error. The chain joins TRBV5-1 to TRBJ2-4, with TRBD2 matching 13 bases. The CDR3 runs 14 residues. Germline CDR1 and CDR2: SGHRS and YFSETQ. CDR3 residues: CASSRLAGGPHLDF. As DNA, the CDR3 is TGCGCCAGCAGCCGACTAGCGGGGGGCCCGCATTTGGACTTC.

A few counts support this clonotype. V gene TRBV7-8 combines with J gene TRBJ2-3; D is undetermined. Germline lookup yields CDR1 SGHVS and CDR2 FQNEAQ. Trimming stripped 5 bases from V and 3 bases from J, with 9 bases between. This CDR3 is 13 amino acids long. CDR3 DNA: TGTGCCAGCAGCCCTACCCGGACAGATACGCAGTATTTT. Its protein is CASSPTRTDTQYF.

This clonotype occurred many times. The V call is TRBV5-4, the J call TRBJ2-3; the D gene is possibly TRBD2 (5 bases). The CDR3 runs to 15 residues. V shed 0 bases and J shed 0 bases, with 8 bases lying between them. Germline CDR1 reads SGHNT; CDR2 reads YYREEE (reference sequence). The CDR3 loop is CASSLGRTSTDTQYF. The CDR3 DNA reads as TGTGCCAGCAGCTTGGGGCGGACTAGCACAGATACGCAGTATTTT.

This clonotype was observed a handful of times. The rearrangement links TRBV18 to TRBJ1-2, with D tentatively TRBD1 (5 bases). V lost 6 bases, J lost 8 bases, and 16 bases lay in between. Germline CDR1 reads KGHSH; CDR2 reads LQKENI. The CDR3 is 13 amino acids. The CDR3 region has the DNA TGTGCCAGCTCCACCTATGGAGGGGACGGCTACACCTTC. As protein: CASSTYGGDGYTF.

This chain links TRBV24-1 with TRBJ1-1; D is ambiguous. The CDR3 is 11 residues long. Trimming removed 4 bases from V and 10 bases from J, with 9 bases in between. Germline V gene sequence: CDR1 KGHDR, CDR2 SFDVKD. Written as DNA, the CDR3 is TGTGCCACCAGTGAGGGTATAGGAGCTTTCTTT. The encoded protein is CATSEGIGAFF.

This clonotype was observed a few times. The chain joins TRBV4-3 to TRBJ1-6; D unclear. The CDR3 runs 14 residues. V gave up 0 bases and J gave up 8 bases, with 8 bases separating them. Germline CDR1 LGHNA, CDR2 YSLEER. The CDR3 reads CASSQEGSDSPLHF. CDR3 nucleotide sequence: TGCGCCAGCAGCCAAGAAGGAAGTGATTCACCCCTCCACTTT.

The V and J genes are TRBV20-1 and TRBJ2-1; D perhaps matches TRBD1 (6 bases). Looked up from germline, CDR1 is DFQATT and CDR2 is SNEGSKA (reference sequence). This CDR3 spans 12 amino acids. The CDR3 region has the DNA TGCAGCCCCAGGGGATCCTACAATGAGCAGTTCTTC. The encoded protein is CSPRGSYNEQFF.

The chain combines TRBV6-5 with TRBJ1-1, with D uncertain. V lost 3 bases, J lost 1 base, and 6 bases lay in between. Germline assignment: CDR1 MNHEY and CDR2 SVGAGI. This CDR3 has 13 amino acids. The CDR3 protein is CASSYQRNTEAFF. The CDR3 DNA sequence: TGTGCCAGCAGTTATCAGAGGAACACTGAAGCTTTCTTT.

In this sample, this clonotype turned up many times. The gene calls are TRBV7-9 and TRBJ2-6; 7 bases fit TRBD1. CDR3 length: 18 amino acids. Germline assignment: CDR1 SEHNR and CDR2 FQNEAQ (reference sequence). Trimming removed 1 base from V and 0 bases from J; junction bases left unmatched: 6. The CDR3 here is CASSLDPGQSSGANVLTF. For the CDR3, the DNA is TGTGCCAGCAGCTTAGATCCGGGACAGAGCTCTGGGGCCAACGTCCTGACTTTC.

This chain uses TRBV19 with TRBJ1-1; TRBD1 might be the D (6 bases). Germline V gives CDR1 LNHDA, CDR2 SQIVND (reference sequence). CDR3 length equals 14 residues. CDR3: CASRGGGMNTEAFF. The CDR3 DNA sequence: TGTGCTTCCCGGGGAGGGGGAATGAACACTGAAGCTTTCTTT.